The 6 T cell receptor beta chains below all came from one sample that was sequenced in a study of blood T cell repertoires in COVID-19. The table came from immunoSEQ multiplex PCR; TCRdb's copy has only in-frame clones and leaves some out. The table has fewer than 400,000 clones, under 90% seen once. The sequenced sample was peripheral blood. These receptors were collected from a woman in her 30s with COVID-19, enrolled during active disease.

The chain has TRBV11-2 and TRBJ2-3, with TRBD2 as a possible D gene (6 bases). This CDR3 spans 15 amino acids. With 5 bases removed from V and 1 base from J, the gap between germline ends came to 13 bases. CDR1 SGHAT and CDR2 FQNNGV come from the germline V gene. The CDR3 coding sequence is TGTGCCAGCAGCCCTCTCGGGGAGGGCACAGATACGCAGTATTTT. This gives the protein CASSPLGEGTDTQYF.

J is TRBJ1-1 and V is TRBV12-3 or TRBV12-4; 8 nucleotides align to TRBD1. V lost 6 bases, J lost 7 bases, and 4 bases stayed unmatched. The CDR3 contains 12 residues. CDR3 region: CASSHTGGEAFF. The CDR3, as DNA: TGTGCCAGCAGCCATACAGGGGGTGAAGCTTTCTTT.

This clone has only one observation. Compared with germline, one end of the junction differs, possibly owing to a read error. The chain employs TRBV7-9 and TRBJ1-2; tentatively, D is TRBD1 (5 bases). CDR3 length: 11 residues. Germline values: CDR1 SEHNR, CDR2 FQNEAQ (reference sequence). CDR3 DNA sequence: TGTGCCTGCAGGGCAAGAGGGGGCTACACCTTC. It translates to CACRARGGYTF. The variable domain in full, completed from reference TRBV7-9 and TRBJ1-2, reads DTGVSQNPRHKITKRGQNVTFRCDPISEHNRLYWYRQTLGQGPEFLTYFQNEAQLEKSRLLSDRFSAERPKGSFSTLEIQRTEQGDSAMYLCACRARGGYTFGSGTRLTVV.

This chain joins TRBV7-8 and TRBJ1-1, with TRBD1 identical over 7 bases. This CDR3 spans 14 amino acids. Trimming at V came to 4 bases and at J to 1 base, leaving 3 bases not matched to a gene. CDR1 is SGHVS and CDR2 is FQNEAQ in the germline V gene. CDR3 sequence: CASSSGQQNTEAFF. The CDR3 DNA is TGTGCCAGCAGCTCGGGACAGCAGAACACTGAAGCTTTCTTT.

This clone has just one count. This chain links TRBV6-5 with TRBJ1-6, with TRBD1 as a possible D gene (6 bases). The CDR3 length is 14 residues. From germline, CDR1 is MNHEY and CDR2 SVGAGI. V was shortened by 4 bases and J by 8 bases, with 12 bases between the two germline ends. CDR3 bases: TGTGCCAGCAGTTCCACAGGGAATCATTCACCCCTCCACTTT. As protein: CASSSTGNHSPLHF.

The chain uses TRBV3-1 (or the pseudogene TRBV3-2) and TRBJ1-2; D is unresolved. Germline V gene data show CDR1 as LGHDT and CDR2 as YNNKEL (reference sequence). Trimming shortened V by 4 bases and J by 7 bases, and 10 bases separated the two germline ends. The CDR3 is made up of 12 amino acids. The CDR3 sequence is CASSPDLRGYTF. For the CDR3, the DNA is TGTGCCAGCAGCCCAGACCTCCGTGGCTACACCTTC.